These 20 T cell receptor beta chains were sequenced from one sample in a study of blood T cell repertoires in COVID-19. TCRdb's table, derived via immunoSEQ multiplex PCR, lists solely in-frame clones and lacks some. The table includes approximately 530,000 clones, about 88% detected once. The material sequenced was peripheral blood. The origin of the receptors is a woman aged 45-59 years with COVID-19, enrolled during active disease.

CDR3 in DNA: TGTGCCAGCAGCTCAAACAGGGATAGAGGACACATTCAGTACTTC. Translating it yields CASSSNRDRGHIQYF. The chain links TRBV7-2 to TRBJ2-4; maybe TRBD1 (6 bases). The V gene's germline CDR1 is SGHTA and CDR2 FQGNSA. The CDR3 is 15 amino acids. The V and J ends lost 4 bases and 8 bases respectively, with 18 bases between them.

The J gene is TRBJ1-5, the V gene TRBV19; 9 positions agree with TRBD1. Unmatched junction bases numbered 10, after V lost 1 base and J lost 12 bases. Germline V lookup: CDR1 LNHDA, CDR2 SQIVND (reference sequence). This CDR3 has 15 residues. The DNA of the CDR3 is TGTGCCAGTAGTATAGTGGGACAGGGCCAAGGGAACCAGCATTTT. Its translation is CASSIVGQGQGNQHF.

This chain links TRBV2 with TRBJ1-6, with D hard to call. V was pared by 11 bases and J by 5 bases, with 10 bases between. The CDR3 spans 12 residues. CDR1 is SNHLY and CDR2 is FYNNEI in the germline V gene. The CDR3 DNA reads as TGTGCCCGGGGAATCAATAATTCACCCCTCCACTTT. Its protein product is CARGINNSPLHF.

This sequence joins TRBV10-3 and TRBJ2-7; 7 bases fit TRBD2. V gave up 4 bases and J gave up 0 bases; unmatched junction bases: 6. The CDR3 runs 15 residues. Germline values: CDR1 ENHRY, CDR2 SYGVKD. The CDR3 loop reads CAISAGGGSSYEQYF. The CDR3 DNA sequence: TGTGCCATCAGTGCAGGCGGGGGTAGCTCCTACGAGCAGTACTTC.

Concerning this clone itself: A junction boundary mismatches the germline segment, possibly from a read error. The chain is built from TRBV12-3 or TRBV12-4 and TRBJ1-3; the D is unclear. CDR3 length: 11 residues. CDR3 coding DNA: TGTGCCAGCAGTTTACTCGGATCGCGGGCTTTT. This codes for CASSLLGSRAF.

This clone occurred once. This rearrangement joins TRBV11-2 to TRBJ2-5, with 12 bases fitting TRBD2. Per the germline V gene, CDR1 is SGHAT and CDR2 is FQNNGV. The CDR3 runs to 17 residues. V was pared by 5 bases and J by 5 bases, with 12 bases of the junction left unmatched. The CDR3 DNA follows: TGTGCCAGCAGCCTACCGACTAGCGGGGGTCCGGGGGAGACCCAGTACTTC. Residues: CASSLPTSGGPGETQYF.

The V and J genes are TRBV18 and TRBJ1-1; 9 nucleotides match TRBD1. Unmatched junction bases numbered 7, after V lost 6 bases and J lost 2 bases. Germline CDR1 and CDR2: KGHSH and LQKENI. CDR3 size: 15 residues. CDR3 bases: TGTGCCAGCTCGACCTGGACAGGGGACAACACTGAAGCTTTCTTT. Its protein product is CASSTWTGDNTEAFF.

The chain carries TRBV13 and TRBJ2-3; D might be TRBD2 (5 bases). In germline, CDR1 is PRHDT, CDR2 FYEKMQ (reference sequence). The CDR3 covers 15 residues. V gave up 0 bases and J gave up 6 bases, with 13 bases separating them. CDR3 nucleotides: TGTGCCAGCAGCTTAGGCCCTAGCCCGTCGGATACGCAGTATTTT. It codes for CASSLGPSPSDTQYF.

The V call is TRBV30, the J call TRBJ1-4, with a tentative D call TRBD1 (5 bases). The V end lost 3 bases, the J end lost 8 bases, and 13 bases lay between the germline ends. The germline gives CDR1 GTSNPN, CDR2 SVGIG (reference sequence). The CDR3 consists of 13 residues. The chain's CDR3 is CAWSGGQGEKLFF. CDR3 in DNA: TGTGCCTGGAGCGGAGGGCAGGGCGAAAAACTGTTTTTT. Filled out from reference TRBV30 and TRBJ1-4, the complete variable domain reads SQTIHQWPATLVQPVGSPLSLECTVEGTSNPNLYWYRQAAGRGLQLLFYSVGIGQISSEVPQNLSASRPQDRQFILSSKKLLLSDSGFYLCAWSGGQGEKLFFGSGTQLSVL.

The chain is built from TRBV21-1 and TRBJ1-2; the DNA was not used to check the table's D call, TRBD1. TRBV21-1 is an annotated pseudogene. The CDR3 has 18 residues. In nucleotides, the CDR3 is TGTGCCAGCATCCCCCGTGGGGTTGAATGCAAGGGGGACTATGGCTACACCTTC. Protein sequence: CASIPRGVECKGDYGYTF.

The J gene is TRBJ2-6, the V gene TRBV30, with TRBD2 as a possible D gene (6 bases). Germline V gene data show CDR1 as GTSNPN and CDR2 as SVGIG (reference sequence). The CDR3 is 17 residues long. Trimming took off 5 bases at V and 0 bases at J, with 17 bases between the two ends. This chain's CDR3 is CAWGYGGSLSGANVLTF. For the CDR3, the DNA is TGTGCCTGGGGGTACGGGGGATCCCTCTCTGGGGCCAACGTCCTGACTTTC.

This clone was detected only once. The chain couples TRBV2 to TRBJ2-1, with 8 bases lining up with TRBD2. The V gene end was trimmed by 6 bases and the J gene end by 4 bases; junction bases not matched to a gene: 8. Looked up from germline, CDR1 is SNHLY and CDR2 is FYNNEI. This CDR3 has 15 amino acids. The CDR3 nucleotides are TGTGCCAGCAGCGAGATAGCGGGGAGATACAATGAGCAGTTCTTC. This codes for CASSEIAGRYNEQFF.

The table lists this clone with a few counts. This rearrangement joins TRBV3-1 (or the pseudogene TRBV3-2) to TRBJ2-1; TRBD2 might be the D (6 bases). Trimming removed 4 bases from V and 6 bases from J, with 10 bases in between. CDR1 is LGHDT, CDR2 YNNKEL, per germline (reference sequence). CDR3 length: 13 amino acids. The DNA for the CDR3 is TGTGCCAGCAGCCCCCGGGGGAGCAATGAGCAGTTCTTC. Its protein is CASSPRGSNEQFF.

The chain uses TRBV18 and TRBJ2-4; TRBD2 might be the D (7 bases). Between the trimmed V and J ends, which lost 6 bases and 6 bases, there was a span of 15 bases. The CDR3 is made up of 14 amino acids. The germline CDR1 and CDR2 sequences are KGHSH and LQKENI. CDR3 loop: CASSPGLGGNIQYF. The CDR3 DNA is TGTGCCAGCTCCCCCGGACTAGGGGGAAACATTCAGTACTTC.

The chain couples TRBV9 to TRBJ2-5; TRBD1 agrees at 8 bases. The CDR3 length is 13 residues. Germline V gene data show CDR1 as SGDLS and CDR2 as YYNGEE. The trim removed 4 bases at V and 4 bases at J, leaving 3 bases unmatched. The CDR3 loop reads CASSPRGLETQYF. CDR3 DNA sequence: TGTGCCAGCAGCCCCAGGGGGCTAGAGACCCAGTACTTC.

The chain joins TRBV6-5 to TRBJ1-3, with D possibly matching TRBD1 (5 bases). The CDR3 sequence is 14 residues long. The ends were cut back, 6 bases at V and 6 bases at J, with 15 bases in the middle. Germline V gives CDR1 MNHEY, CDR2 SVGAGI. The CDR3 nucleotides are TGTGCCAGCAGACCTACAGCGACAGCAAACACCATATATTTT. This sequence encodes CASRPTATANTIYF.

In regard to this clone: Other DNA sequences in this sample translate to the same CDR3. This chain joins TRBV5-1 and TRBJ2-6, with 9 bases identical to TRBD1. CDR3 length: 16 residues. CDR1 is SGHRS and CDR2 is YFSETQ in the germline V gene. V gave up 2 bases and J gave up 4 bases; unmatched junction bases: 4. The CDR3, as DNA: TGCGCCAGCAGCTTACAGGGGGCAACGGGGGCCAACGTCCTGACTTTC. Its translation: CASSLQGATGANVLTF.

The chain couples TRBV7-8 to TRBJ1-4; D gene uncertain. Per germline, CDR1 SGHVS and CDR2 FQNEAQ. V was clipped by 5 bases and J by 0 bases, with 19 bases between them. The length of the CDR3 is 18 residues. The CDR3 nucleotides are TGTGCCAGCAGCACCCCGGGGTCAGGCCTTGCAACTAATGAAAAACTGTTTTTT. This codes for CASSTPGSGLATNEKLFF.

V gene TRBV7-2 combines with J gene TRBJ1-2, with 11 nucleotides matching TRBD1. V was clipped by 5 bases and J by 3 bases; unmatched bases: 5. Germline-derived CDR1 and CDR2 are SGHTA and FQGNSA. This CDR3 is built from 15 residues. The CDR3 is CASSGRDRGDYGYTF. As DNA, the CDR3 is TGTGCCAGCAGCGGACGGGACAGGGGGGACTATGGCTACACCTTC. The complete variable domain, with remaining parts taken from reference TRBV7-2 and TRBJ1-2, reads GAGVSQSPSNKVTEKGKDVELRCDPISGHTALYWYRQSLGQGLEFLIYFQGNSAPDKSGLPSDRFSAERTGGSVSTLTIQRTQQEDSAVYLCASSGRDRGDYGYTFGSGTRLTVV.

The chain has TRBV24-1 and TRBJ2-5; TRBD2 is a possible D gene (6 bases). The V end lost 9 bases, the J end lost 4 bases, and 14 bases lay between the germline ends. Germline V gene data show CDR1 as KGHDR and CDR2 as SFDVKD. This CDR3 is built from 13 residues. Here the CDR3 reads CATPRLGRETQYF. The DNA for the CDR3 is TGTGCCACCCCAAGACTAGGGAGAGAGACCCAGTACTTC.